This paragraph reports one TCR beta chain. Antigen unknown. A marrow graft followed busulfan-fludarabine conditioning, with cyclophosphamide on days +3 and +4. Assay used: immunoSEQ multiplex PCR; TCRdb lists only in-frame clones, some missing. The profile shows fewer than 25,000 clones, about nine tenths of them singletons. This specimen comes from a study of T cells after posttransplantation cyclophosphamide. V dropped 7 bases and J dropped 0 bases, with 9 bases sitting between them. The germline V gene has CDR1 SEHNR and CDR2 FQNEAQ (reference sequence). The CDR3 is made up of 13 amino acids. Study findings and constraints: Tissue-infiltrating T cells from skin or gut overlapped little with blood T cells. After PTCy, TRB diversity resembled that of CNI/methotrexate controls.

This material consisted of PBMCs, taken after allogeneic stem cell transplant with posttransplant cyclophosphamide. V gene TRBV7-9 combines with J gene TRBJ2-5; TRBD1 might be the D (5 bases). This TCR derives from a female patient aged 30 to 40 who received an allogeneic stem cell transplant from an unrelated donor, was CMV-positive, and had no GVHD. Some T cells may arise from the graft donor. The CDR3 bases are TGTGCCAGCACCCTGGACAACCAAGAGACCCAGTACTTC. It translates to CASTLDNQETQYF. Using reference TRBV7-9 and TRBJ2-5 for the parts outside the CDR3, the full variable domain is DTGVSQNPRHKITKRGQNVTFRCDPISEHNRLYWYRQTLGQGPEFLTYFQNEAQLEKSRLLSDRFSAERPKGSFSTLEIQRTEQGDSAMYLCASTLDNQETQYFGPGTRLLVL.